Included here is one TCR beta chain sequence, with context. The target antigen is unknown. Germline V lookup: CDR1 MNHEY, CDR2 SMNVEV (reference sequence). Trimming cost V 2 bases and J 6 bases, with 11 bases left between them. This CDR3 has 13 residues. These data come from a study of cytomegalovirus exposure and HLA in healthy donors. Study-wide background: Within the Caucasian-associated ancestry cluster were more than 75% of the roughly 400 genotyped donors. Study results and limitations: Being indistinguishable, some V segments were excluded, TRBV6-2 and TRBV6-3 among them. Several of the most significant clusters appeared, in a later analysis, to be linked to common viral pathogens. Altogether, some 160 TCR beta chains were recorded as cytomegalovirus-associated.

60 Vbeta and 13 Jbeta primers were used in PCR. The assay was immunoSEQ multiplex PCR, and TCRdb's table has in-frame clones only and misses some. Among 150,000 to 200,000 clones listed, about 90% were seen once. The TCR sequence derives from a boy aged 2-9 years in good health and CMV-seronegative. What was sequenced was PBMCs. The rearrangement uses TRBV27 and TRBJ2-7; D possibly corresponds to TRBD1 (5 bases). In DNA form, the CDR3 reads TGTGCCAGCAGTTTAGCAGGGAACGGCGAGCAGTACTTC. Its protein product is CASSLAGNGEQYF.